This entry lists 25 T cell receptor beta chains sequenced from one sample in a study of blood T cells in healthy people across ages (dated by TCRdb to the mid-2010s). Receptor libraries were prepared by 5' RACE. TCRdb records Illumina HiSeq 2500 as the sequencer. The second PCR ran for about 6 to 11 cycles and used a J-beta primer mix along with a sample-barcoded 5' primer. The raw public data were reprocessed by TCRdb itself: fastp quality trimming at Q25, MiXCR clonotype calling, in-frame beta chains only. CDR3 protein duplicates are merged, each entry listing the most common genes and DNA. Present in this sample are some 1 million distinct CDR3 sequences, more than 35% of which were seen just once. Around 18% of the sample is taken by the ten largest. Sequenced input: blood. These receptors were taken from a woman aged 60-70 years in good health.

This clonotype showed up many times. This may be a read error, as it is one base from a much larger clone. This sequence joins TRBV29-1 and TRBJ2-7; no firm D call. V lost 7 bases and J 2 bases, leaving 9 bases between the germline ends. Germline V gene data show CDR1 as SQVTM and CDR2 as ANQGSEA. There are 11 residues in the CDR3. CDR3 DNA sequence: TGCAGCGGTGGTGGTACCTACGAGCAGTACTTC. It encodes CSGGGTYEQYF.

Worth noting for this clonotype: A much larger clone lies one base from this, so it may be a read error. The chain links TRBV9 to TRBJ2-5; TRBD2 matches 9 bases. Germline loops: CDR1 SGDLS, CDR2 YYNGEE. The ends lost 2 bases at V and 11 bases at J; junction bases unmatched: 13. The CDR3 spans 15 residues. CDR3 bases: TGTGCCAGCAGCGTTGGGCTAGCGGGATCAACTGAGCAGTACTTC. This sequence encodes CASSVGLAGSTEQYF. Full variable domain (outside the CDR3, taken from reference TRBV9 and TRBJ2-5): DSGVTQTPKHLITATGQRVTLRCSPRSGDLSVYWYQQSLDQGLQFLIQYYNGEERAKGNILERFSAQQFPDLHSELNLSSLELGDSALYFCASSVGLAGSTEQYFGPGTRLLVL.

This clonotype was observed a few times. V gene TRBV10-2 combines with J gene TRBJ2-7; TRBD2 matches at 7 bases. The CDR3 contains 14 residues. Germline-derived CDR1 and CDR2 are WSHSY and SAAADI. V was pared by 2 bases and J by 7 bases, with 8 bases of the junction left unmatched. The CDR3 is CASSEASGISEQYF. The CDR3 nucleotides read TGCGCCAGCAGTGAGGCGAGCGGGATAAGTGAGCAGTACTTC.

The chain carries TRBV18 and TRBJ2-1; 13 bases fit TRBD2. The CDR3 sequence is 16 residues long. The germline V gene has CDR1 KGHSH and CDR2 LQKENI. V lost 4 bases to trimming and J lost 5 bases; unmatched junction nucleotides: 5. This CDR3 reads CASSLTSGRAHNEQFF. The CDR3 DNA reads TGTGCCAGCTCACTTACTAGCGGGAGGGCCCACAATGAGCAGTTCTTC.

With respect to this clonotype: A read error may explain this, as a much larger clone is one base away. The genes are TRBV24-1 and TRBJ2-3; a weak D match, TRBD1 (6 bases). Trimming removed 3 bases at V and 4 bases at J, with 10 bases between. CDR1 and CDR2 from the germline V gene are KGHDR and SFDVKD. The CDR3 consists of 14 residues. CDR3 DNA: TGTGCCACCAGTGATCCAGGGGTCGCAGATACGCAGTATTTT. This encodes CATSDPGVADTQYF.

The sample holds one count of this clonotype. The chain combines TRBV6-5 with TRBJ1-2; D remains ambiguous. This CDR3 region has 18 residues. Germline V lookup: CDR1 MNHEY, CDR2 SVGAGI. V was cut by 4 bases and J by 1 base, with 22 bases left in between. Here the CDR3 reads CASSWLRSTGSLNYGYTF. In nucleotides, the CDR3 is TGTGCCAGCAGTTGGCTAAGATCGACCGGAAGCCTTAACTATGGCTACACCTTC.

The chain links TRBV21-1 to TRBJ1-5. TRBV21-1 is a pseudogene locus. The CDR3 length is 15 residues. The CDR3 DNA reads TGTGCCAGCAGCAAAGGAGGCGGTGAGAATCAGCCCCAGCATTTT. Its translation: CASSKGGGENQPQHF.

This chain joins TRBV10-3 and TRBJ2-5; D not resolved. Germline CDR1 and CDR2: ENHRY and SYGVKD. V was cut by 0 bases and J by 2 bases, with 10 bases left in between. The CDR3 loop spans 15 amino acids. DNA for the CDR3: TGTGCCATCAGTGAGTCTTCGGCCCCTCAAGAGACCCAGTACTTC. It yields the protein CAISESSAPQETQYF.

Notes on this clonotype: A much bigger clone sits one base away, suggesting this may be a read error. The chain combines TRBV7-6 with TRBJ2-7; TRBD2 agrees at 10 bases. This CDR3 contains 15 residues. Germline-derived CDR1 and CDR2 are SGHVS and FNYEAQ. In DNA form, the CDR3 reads TGTGCCGGCAGCTTAGTAGCGGGAGGAGTCTACGAGCAGTACTTC. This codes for CAGSLVAGGVYEQYF. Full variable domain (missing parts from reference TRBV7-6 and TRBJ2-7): GAGVSQSPRYKVTKRGQDVALRCDPISGHVSLYWYRQALGQGPEFLTYFNYEAQQDKSGLPNDRFSAERPEGSISTLTIQRTEQRDSAMYRCAGSLVAGGVYEQYFGPGTRLTVT.

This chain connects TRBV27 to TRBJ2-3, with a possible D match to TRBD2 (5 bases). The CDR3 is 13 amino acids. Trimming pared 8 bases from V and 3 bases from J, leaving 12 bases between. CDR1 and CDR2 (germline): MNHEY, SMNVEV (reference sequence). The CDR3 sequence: CASLPRGTDTQYF. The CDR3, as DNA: TGTGCCAGCCTTCCCCGGGGAACAGATACGCAGTATTTT.

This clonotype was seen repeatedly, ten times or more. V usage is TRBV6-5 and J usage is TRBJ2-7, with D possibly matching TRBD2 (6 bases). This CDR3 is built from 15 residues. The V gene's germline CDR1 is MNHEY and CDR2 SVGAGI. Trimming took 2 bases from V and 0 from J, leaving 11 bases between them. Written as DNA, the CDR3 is TGTGCCAGCAGTTACGGGTACGGGAGCTCCTACGAGCAGTACTTC. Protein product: CASSYGYGSSYEQYF.

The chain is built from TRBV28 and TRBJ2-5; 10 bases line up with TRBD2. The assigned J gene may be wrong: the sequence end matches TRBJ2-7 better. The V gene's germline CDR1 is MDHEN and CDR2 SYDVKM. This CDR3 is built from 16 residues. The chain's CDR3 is CASRGLASGMSYEQYF. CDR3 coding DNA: TGTGCCAGCAGGGGACTAGCGTCCGGTATGTCCTACGAGCAGTACTTC.

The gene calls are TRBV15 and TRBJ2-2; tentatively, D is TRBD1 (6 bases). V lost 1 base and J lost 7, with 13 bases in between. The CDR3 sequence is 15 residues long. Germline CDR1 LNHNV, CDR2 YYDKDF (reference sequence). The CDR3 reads CATSRVPGASGELFF. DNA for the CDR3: TGTGCCACCAGCAGAGTGCCAGGGGCTAGCGGGGAGCTGTTTTTT.

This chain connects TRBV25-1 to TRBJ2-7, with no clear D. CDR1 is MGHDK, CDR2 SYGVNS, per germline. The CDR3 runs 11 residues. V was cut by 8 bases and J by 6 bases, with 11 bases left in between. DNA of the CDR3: TGTGCCAGCGCCGTAAGTGGCGAGCAGTACTTC. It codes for CASAVSGEQYF.

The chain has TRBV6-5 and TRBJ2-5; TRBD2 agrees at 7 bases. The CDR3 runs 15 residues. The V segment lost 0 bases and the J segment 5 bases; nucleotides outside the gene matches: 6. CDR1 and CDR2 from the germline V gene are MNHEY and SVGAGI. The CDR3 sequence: CASSYSAGVLETQYF. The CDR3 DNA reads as TGTGCCAGCAGTTACTCTGCGGGAGTCCTCGAGACCCAGTACTTC.

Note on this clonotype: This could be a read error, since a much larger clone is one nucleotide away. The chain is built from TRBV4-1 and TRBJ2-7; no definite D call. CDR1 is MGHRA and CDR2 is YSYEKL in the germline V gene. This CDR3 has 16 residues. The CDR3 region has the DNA TGCACCAGCAGCCAAGGCCCACCACGAAGGTCCTACGAGCAGTACTTC. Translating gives CTSSQGPPRRSYEQYF.

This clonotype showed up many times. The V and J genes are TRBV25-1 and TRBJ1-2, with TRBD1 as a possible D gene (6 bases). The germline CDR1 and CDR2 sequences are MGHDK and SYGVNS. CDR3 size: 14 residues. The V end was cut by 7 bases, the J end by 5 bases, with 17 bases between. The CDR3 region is CASKQAGEGYGYTF. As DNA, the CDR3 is TGTGCCAGCAAACAGGCAGGGGAGGGGTATGGCTACACCTTC.

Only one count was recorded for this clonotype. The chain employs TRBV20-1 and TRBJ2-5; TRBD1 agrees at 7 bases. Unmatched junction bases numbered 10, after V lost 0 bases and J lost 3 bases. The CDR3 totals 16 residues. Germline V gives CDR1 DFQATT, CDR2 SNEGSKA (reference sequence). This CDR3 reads CSARDRGQSFKETQYF. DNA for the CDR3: TGCAGTGCTAGAGATCGGGGACAGTCCTTTAAAGAGACCCAGTACTTC.

The CDR3 nucleotides read TGTGCCAGCAGCACCGGGACAGGGGAGGGCTATGGCTACACCTTC. Amino acid sequence: CASSTGTGEGYGYTF. V and J are TRBV5-8 and TRBJ1-2; 10 nucleotides align to TRBD1. The V gene's germline CDR1 is SGHTS and CDR2 YDEGEE. The V segment lost 4 bases and the J segment 4 bases; nucleotides outside the gene matches: 7. This CDR3 has 15 residues.

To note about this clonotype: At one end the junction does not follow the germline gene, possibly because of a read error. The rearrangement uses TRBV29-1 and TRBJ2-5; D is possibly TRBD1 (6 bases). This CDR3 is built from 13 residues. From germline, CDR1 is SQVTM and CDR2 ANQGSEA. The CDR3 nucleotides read TGCAGCGACGCTGGGACAAACCAAGGGACCCGGTACTTC. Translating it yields CSDAGTNQGTRYF.

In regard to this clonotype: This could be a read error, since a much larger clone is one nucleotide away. This CDR3 reads CANSQASYNEQFF. CDR3 bases: TGTGCCAACAGCCAAGCATCCTACAATGAGCAGTTCTTC. This chain uses TRBV14 with TRBJ2-1; D unclear. Germline-derived CDR1 and CDR2 are SGHDN and FVKESK. This CDR3 contains 13 residues.

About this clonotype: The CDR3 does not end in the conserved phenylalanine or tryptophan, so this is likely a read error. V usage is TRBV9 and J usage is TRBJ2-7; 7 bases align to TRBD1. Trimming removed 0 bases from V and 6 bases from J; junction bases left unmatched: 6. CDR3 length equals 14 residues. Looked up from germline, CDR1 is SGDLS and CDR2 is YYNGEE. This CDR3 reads CASSVANRGAEQYS. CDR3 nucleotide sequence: TGTGCCAGCAGCGTAGCAAACAGGGGAGCCGAGCAGTACTCC.

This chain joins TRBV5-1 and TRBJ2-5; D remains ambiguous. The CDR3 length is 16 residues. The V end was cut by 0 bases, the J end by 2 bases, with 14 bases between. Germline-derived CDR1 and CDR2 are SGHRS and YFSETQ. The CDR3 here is CASSLASRSIQETQYF. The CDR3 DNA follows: TGCGCCAGCAGCTTGGCGTCGCGCAGCATTCAAGAGACCCAGTACTTC.

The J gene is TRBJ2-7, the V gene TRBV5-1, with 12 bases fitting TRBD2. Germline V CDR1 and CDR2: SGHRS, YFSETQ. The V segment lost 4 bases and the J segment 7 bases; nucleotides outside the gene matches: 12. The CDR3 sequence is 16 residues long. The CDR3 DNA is TGCGCCAGCAGCGCCGGACTAGCGGGAAACTACAATGAGCAGTACTTC. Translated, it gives CASSAGLAGNYNEQYF.

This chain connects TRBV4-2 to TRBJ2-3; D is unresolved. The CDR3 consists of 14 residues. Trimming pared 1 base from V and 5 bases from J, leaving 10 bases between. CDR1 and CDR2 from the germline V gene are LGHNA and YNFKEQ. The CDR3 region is CASSQGRFGDTQYF. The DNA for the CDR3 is TGTGCCAGCAGCCAAGGCAGGTTTGGAGATACGCAGTATTTT.